The text below deals with one TCR beta chain. The antigen is not known. This record comes from a study of radiotherapy plus CTLA-4 blockade in lung cancer. General observations from the study: After treatment with radiotherapy plus ipilimumab, TCR clones that came from the tumor expanded in blood.

CDR3 length: 17 amino acids. Sequenced by immunoSEQ multiplex PCR; TCRdb stores in-frame clones only, minus some. The sample has over 60,000 clones, about 88% seen once; the top ten hold less than 0.9%. The source is a human donor with non-small cell lung cancer who had stable disease on radiotherapy plus ipilimumab. The sequencing here drew on peripheral blood, taken from a patient treated with radiotherapy plus ipilimumab. The chain uses TRBV1 and TRBJ2-5; TRBD2 is taken as the D call from the table, unchecked against the DNA. TRBV1 is a listed pseudogene. The CDR3 DNA follows: TGCACCAGCAGCCAAGATCGTCCACTAGCGGGAGAAGAGACCCAGTACTTC. Protein: CTSSQDRPLAGEETQYF.